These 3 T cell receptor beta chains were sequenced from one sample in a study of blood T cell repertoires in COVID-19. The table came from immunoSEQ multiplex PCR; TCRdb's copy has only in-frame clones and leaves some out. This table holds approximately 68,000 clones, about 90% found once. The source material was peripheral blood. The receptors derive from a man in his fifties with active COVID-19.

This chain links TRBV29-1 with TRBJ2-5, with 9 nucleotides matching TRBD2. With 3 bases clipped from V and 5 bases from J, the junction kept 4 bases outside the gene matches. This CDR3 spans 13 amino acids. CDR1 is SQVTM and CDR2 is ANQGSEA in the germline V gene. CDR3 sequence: CSVDLAGRETQYF. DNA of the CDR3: TGCAGCGTTGACCTAGCGGGGAGGGAGACCCAGTACTTC.

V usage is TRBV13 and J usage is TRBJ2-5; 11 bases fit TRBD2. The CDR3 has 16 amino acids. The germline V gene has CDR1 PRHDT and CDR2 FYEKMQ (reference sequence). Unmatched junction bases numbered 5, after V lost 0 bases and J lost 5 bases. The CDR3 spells CASSLGLAGVRETQYF. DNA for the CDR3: TGTGCCAGCAGCTTAGGACTAGCGGGAGTACGGGAGACCCAGTACTTC.

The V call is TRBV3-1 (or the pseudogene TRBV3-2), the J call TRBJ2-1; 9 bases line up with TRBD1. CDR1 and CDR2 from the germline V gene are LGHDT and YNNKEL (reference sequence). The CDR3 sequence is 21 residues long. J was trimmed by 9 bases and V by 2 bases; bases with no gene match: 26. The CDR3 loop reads CASSQFTAIQKGDRERVEQFF. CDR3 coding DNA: TGTGCCAGCAGCCAATTCACAGCCATTCAAAAAGGGGACAGGGAAAGGGTTGAGCAGTTCTTC.